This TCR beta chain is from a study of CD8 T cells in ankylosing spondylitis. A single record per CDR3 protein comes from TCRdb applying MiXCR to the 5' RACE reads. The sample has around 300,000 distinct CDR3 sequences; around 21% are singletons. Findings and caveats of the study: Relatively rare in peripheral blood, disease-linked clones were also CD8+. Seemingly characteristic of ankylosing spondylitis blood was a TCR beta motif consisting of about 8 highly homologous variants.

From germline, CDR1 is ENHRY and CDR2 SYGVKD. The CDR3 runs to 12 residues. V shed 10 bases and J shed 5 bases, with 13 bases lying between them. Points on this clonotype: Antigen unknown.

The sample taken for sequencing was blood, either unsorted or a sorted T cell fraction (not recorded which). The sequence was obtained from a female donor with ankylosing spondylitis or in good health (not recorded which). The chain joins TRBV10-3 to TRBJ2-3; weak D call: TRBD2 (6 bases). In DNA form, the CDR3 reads TGTGCCAATGGAGGGAGAGAAGATACGCAGTATTTT. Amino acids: CANGGREDTQYF.